These T cell receptor beta chains were read from a single sample in a study of OX40 agonist ivuxolimab in advanced cancers. Profiled with immunoSEQ multiplex PCR; TCRdb holds only in-frame clones, not every one. The data contain tens of thousands of clones, roughly nine tenths of them singletons. The starting material was CD4+ or CD8+ T cells sorted from blood, obtained in a trial of the OX40 agonist ivuxolimab. These receptors were taken from an adult with an advanced solid tumor such as melanoma, head and neck, liver or kidney cancer. CDR3s include the opening cysteine and the closing phenylalanine or tryptophan. The D gene is left open where the match is weak. Clone size is not always given. Where it is, it says once, few, many or a class for expanded clones.

V gene	clone size	D gene	J gene	CDR3 DNA	CDR3 protein
TRBV5-6	-	TRBD1	TRBJ1-1	TGTGCCAGCAGCTTGTACCCAGGGGGTGTTGGGACTGAAGCTTTCTTT	CASSLYPGGVGTEAFF
TRBV6-5	-	-	TRBJ2-2	TGTGCGACCACGGAGAACACCGGGGAGCTGTTTTTT	CATTENTGELFF
TRBV27	-	TRBD2	TRBJ2-1	TGTGCCAGCAGTCCCTCCGGGACTAGCGGTAACAATGAGCAGTTCTTC	CASSPSGTSGNNEQFF
TRBV9	few	-	TRBJ2-2	TGTGCCAGCAAAGGATCCGGGGAGCTGTTTTTT	CASKGSGELFF
TRBV27	-	TRBD2	TRBJ2-1	TGTGCCAGCAGTCCCAGGACTAGCGGCCTCTACAATGAGCAGTTCTTC	CASSPRTSGLYNEQFF
TRBV4-3	-	-	TRBJ2-7	TGCGCCAGCAGCCAAGGTCGCCAGGGCTACGAGCAGTACTTC	CASSQGRQGYEQYF
TRBV10-1	-	TRBD2	TRBJ2-3	TGCGCCAGCAGTGGGACTAGCGGGGCCCGTGATACGCAGTATTTT	CASSGTSGARDTQYF
TRBV9	-	-	TRBJ2-3	TGTGCCAGCAGAGGAAGCACAGATACGCAGTATTTT	CASRGSTDTQYF
TRBV11-3	-	-	TRBJ2-7	TGTGCCAGCAGCTTAGCTACAGGGAGTAACTACGAGCAGTACTTC	CASSLATGSNYEQYF
TRBV11-3	few	TRBD2	TRBJ2-7	TGTGCCAGTCAGCGGGAGGCCGGTTACGAGCAGTACTTC	CASQREAGYEQYF
TRBV29-1	once	-	TRBJ1-2	TGCAGCGTTGTTAAGGGCAATTCCTATGGCTACACCTTC	CSVVKGNSYGYTF
TRBV5-4	-	-	TRBJ2-2	TGTGCCAGCTGGACGCAGACGGACACCGGGGAGCTGTTTTTT	CASWTQTDTGELFF
TRBV5-1	-	-	TRBJ2-1	TGCGCCAGCAGCAGCGGGACACCCAACAATGAGCAGTTCTTC	CASSSGTPNNEQFF
TRBV6-1	once	TRBD1	TRBJ1-1	TGTGCCAGCAGGGGGACAGGGCGGAACACTGAAGCTTTCTTT	CASRGTGRNTEAFF
TRBV7-8	-	-	TRBJ1-3	TGTGCCAGCAGCTTAATGGCCGGAAACACCATATATTTT	CASSLMAGNTIYF
TRBV9	-	TRBD1	TRBJ2-5	TGTGCCAGCGCCTTTGGGACAGGGGGCTTGGAGACCCAGTACTTC	CASAFGTGGLETQYF
TRBV6-1	-	TRBD1	TRBJ2-4	TGTGCCAGCAGCGGGACAGGGCGAAACATTCAGTACTTC	CASSGTGRNIQYF
TRBV14	once	TRBD2	TRBJ2-1	TGTGCCAGCAGCCCCTGGACTAGCGGGAACAATGAGCAGTTCTTC	CASSPWTSGNNEQFF
TRBV7-2	-	-	TRBJ2-7	TGTGCCAGCAGCTTAGTCCAGGCGTCCTACGAGCAGTACTTC	CASSLVQASYEQYF
TRBV19	once	-	TRBJ2-2	TGTGCCAGTAGTATCGGGGTCATCCAGGGGACCGGGGAGCTGTTTTTT	CASSIGVIQGTGELFF
TRBV5-1	-	TRBD2	TRBJ2-7	TGCGCCAGCAACCCGGGACTAGCGAATACTATCTACGAGCAGTACTTC	CASNPGLANTIYEQYF
TRBV19	once	-	TRBJ2-2	TGTGCCAGTAGTCATACAGGGACCAACACCGGGGAGCTGTTTTTT	CASSHTGTNTGELFF
TRBV29-1	-	-	TRBJ2-5	TGCAGCGTTGTCACCGGATTGGAGACCCAGTACTTC	CSVVTGLETQYF
TRBV10-3	-	TRBD2	TRBJ2-1	TGTGCCATCAGGACCGGGACTAGCCTTAGTGAGCAGTTCTTC	CAIRTGTSLSEQFF
TRBV10-1	-	-	TRBJ1-4	TGCGCCAGCGGCGAGGGGACTGCAACTAATGAAAAACTGTTTTTT	CASGEGTATNEKLFF
TRBV10-3	once	-	TRBJ2-2	TGTGCCATCAGTGAGTCGGCAGGGGCGAACACCGGGGAGCTGTTTTTT	CAISESAGANTGELFF
TRBV7-6	-	-	TRBJ2-3	TGTGCCAGCAGCTTGTTGGTGCCGACTAGCACAGATACGCAGTATTTT	CASSLLVPTSTDTQYF
TRBV27	-	TRBD1	TRBJ1-5	TGTGCCAGCACCCTTACAGGGGTGGGGAGCAATCAGCCCCAGCATTTT	CASTLTGVGSNQPQHF
TRBV5-4	-	-	TRBJ2-1	TGTGCCAGCACTAGGACTACCGGGGATGAGCAGTTCTTC	CASTRTTGDEQFF
TRBV10-3	-	-	TRBJ2-1	TGTGCCATCACCGAATACTCCGACCACAATGAGCAGTTCTTC	CAITEYSDHNEQFF
TRBV6-5	-	TRBD2	TRBJ2-2	TGTGCCAGCAGTTACCAGGGACTAGCGGGAGTCGGGGAGCTGTTTTTT	CASSYQGLAGVGELFF
TRBV11-2	-	-	TRBJ2-7	TGTGCCAGCAGCTTAGCCTCCACCTACGAGCAGTACTTC	CASSLASTYEQYF
TRBV11-2	-	TRBD1	TRBJ1-4	TGTGCCAGCAGCTTTGGGACAGCAACTAATGAAAAACTGTTTTTT	CASSFGTATNEKLFF
TRBV7-9	-	TRBD2	TRBJ2-3	TGTGCCAGCAGCCCTCTGACTAGCGGGAGGGCCGGGGATACGCAGTATTTT	CASSPLTSGRAGDTQYF
TRBV7-2	-	TRBD1	TRBJ2-5	TGTGCCAGCAGCTCGACAGGGGGCAGGGAGACCCAGTACTTC	CASSSTGGRETQYF
TRBV5-1	-	TRBD1	TRBJ2-7	TGCGCCAGCAGCCCCCCGGGACAGGGCTACGAGCAGTACTTC	CASSPPGQGYEQYF
TRBV7-2	-	-	TRBJ2-1	TGTGCCAGCAGCTTAATCTTGAATGAGCAGTTCTTC	CASSLILNEQFF
TRBV4-3	once	TRBD2	TRBJ2-7	TGCGCCAGCAGCCAAGGGACTAGCGGGGCCTACGAGCAGTACTTC	CASSQGTSGAYEQYF
TRBV12-5	-	-	TRBJ2-1	TGTGCTAGTGCCCCAAAACAGGACAATGAGCAGTTCTTC	CASAPKQDNEQFF
TRBV7-2	-	TRBD1	TRBJ2-7	TGTGCCAGCAGCTTAGCACCGGGACAGGCCTCCTACGAGCAGTACTTC	CASSLAPGQASYEQYF
TRBV9	-	TRBD2	TRBJ2-1	TGTGCCAGCAGCAAACCGGGACTAGCGGGTTCCAATGAGCAGTTCTTC	CASSKPGLAGSNEQFF
TRBV4-3	-	-	TRBJ2-1	TGCGCCAGCAGCCAAGATCTGGCAGTTAATGAGCAGTTCTTC	CASSQDLAVNEQFF
TRBV11-2	-	-	TRBJ2-2	TGTGCCAGCAACTTGGATGCGGTGGGGGCCGGGGAGCTGTTTTTT	CASNLDAVGAGELFF
TRBV19	-	-	TRBJ2-5	TGTGCCAGTAGTATAACGGGGACGAACCAAGAGACCCAGTACTTC	CASSITGTNQETQYF
TRBV7-9	-	TRBD1	TRBJ2-2	TGTGCCAGCAGACCCCCGGTGTCGGACAGGGGTGGCTTAGGGGAGCTGTTTTTT	CASRPPVSDRGGLGELFF
TRBV25-1	few	TRBD2	TRBJ2-5	TGTGCCAGCAGTGAAAACGGGAGGGCCTCGGGAGAGACCCAGTACTTC	CASSENGRASGETQYF
TRBV6-6	-	TRBD1	TRBJ1-1	TGTGCCAGCAGGCCACATACAGGGGCGGGCACTGAAGCTTTCTTT	CASRPHTGAGTEAFF
TRBV28	-	-	TRBJ1-1	TGTGCCAGCAGAACCGTCGGGAACACTGAAGCTTTCTTT	CASRTVGNTEAFF
TRBV7-9	-	-	TRBJ2-1	TGTGCCAGCAGCTTTTCGGGACCCACCTACAATGAGCAGTTCTTC	CASSFSGPTYNEQFF
TRBV10-3	-	TRBD2	TRBJ2-7	TGTGCCATCGCTAGCGGGAGTCAGGGCCACGAGCAGTACTTC	CAIASGSQGHEQYF
TRBV10-2	-	TRBD2	TRBJ2-2	TGCGCCAGCAGTACCAACTTCGGACTAGCGGGAGGTCCCGGGGAGCTGTTTTTT	CASSTNFGLAGGPGELFF
TRBV11-3	-	-	TRBJ2-1	TGTGCCAGCAGCACCTTAGGACGACCGTTTCCGACTAAGCAGTTCTTC	CASSTLGRPFPTKQFF
TRBV25-1	-	TRBD2	TRBJ2-1	TGTGCCAGCAGTGAGGTTTATCTAGCGGGACAAAATGAGCAGTTCTTC	CASSEVYLAGQNEQFF
TRBV6-6	-	-	TRBJ2-2	TGTGCCAGCAGCCCCCAGGGATCGAACACCGGGGAGCTGTTTTTT	CASSPQGSNTGELFF
TRBV6-6	-	-	TRBJ2-7	TGTGCCAGCAGTTACGCGCAGCAGTCCTACGAGCAGTACTTC	CASSYAQQSYEQYF
TRBV20-1	-	-	TRBJ2-3	TGCAGTGCTCCAACCGTGAATACGCAGTATTTT	CSAPTVNTQYF
TRBV10-3	-	-	TRBJ1-2	TGTGCCATCAGTGGTACAGGTGCTATGGGCTACACCTTC	CAISGTGAMGYTF
TRBV10-1	once	-	TRBJ2-7	TGCGCCAGCAGTTCCCGGGACATTAGTCTCCGGGGGCAGTACTTC	CASSSRDISLRGQYF
TRBV2	-	-	TRBJ2-3	TGTGCCAGCAGAAGTAGGAGCACAGATACGCAGTATTTT	CASRSRSTDTQYF